The clone carrying this T cell receptor beta chain was seen only once. The antigen is unknown. The data derive from a study of shared clonotypes between healthy human individuals. The study's findings and limits: Incompleteness in sorted-subset sequencing, despite large depth, was shown by rarefaction.

The assay was immunoSEQ multiplex PCR, and TCRdb's table has in-frame clones only and misses some. The sample yields approximately 1.5 million clones, about 98.5% seen once. V was clipped by 5 bases and J by 3 bases, with 16 bases between them. This CDR3 has 16 residues. The germline gives CDR1 SGHAT, CDR2 FQNNGV. This receptor was obtained from a man aged 25-40 years in good health. The chain recombines TRBV11-2 with TRBJ2-2; D not resolved. Sequenced input: naive CD4+ T cells sorted from blood. Subset indicated: CD45RA+ positively selected. The CDR3: CASSPLTRTDTGELFF. The CDR3 DNA sequence: TGTGCCAGCAGCCCCCTGACACGGACCGACACCGGGGAGCTGTTTTTT.